These 22 T cell receptor beta chains originate from one sample sequenced in a study of blood T cells in healthy people across ages. Primers used in a second PCR of roughly 6 to 12 cycles were a sample-barcoded 5' primer and a J-beta primer mix. TCRdb itself ran the 5' RACE reads through MiXCR, one entry per CDR3 protein. The sample lists 500,000 to 650,000 distinct CDR3 sequences; about 28% were seen once. These data were also filed under a second study, of T cells of mothers and their children.

The specimen was blood. Every receptor here comes from a boy aged 2 to 10 in good health.

The rearrangement links TRBV20-1 to TRBJ2-3, with 7 bases aligning to TRBD1. The CDR3 length is 14 residues. V trimming: 6 bases; J trimming: 5 bases; junction bases outside the gene matches: 11. Per germline, CDR1 DFQATT and CDR2 SNEGSKA (reference sequence). CDR3: CSAGRGQAGDTQYF. CDR3 nucleotides: TGCAGTGCCGGACGAGGACAGGCAGGAGATACGCAGTATTTT.

V gene TRBV19 combines with J gene TRBJ2-5; possibly TRBD2 for D (7 bases). CDR3 size: 15 residues. Germline-derived CDR1 and CDR2 are LNHDA and SQIVND (reference sequence). Between the trimmed V and J ends, which lost 1 base and 4 bases, there was a span of 13 bases. CDR3: CASSIVGGRGETQYF. In nucleotides, the CDR3 is TGTGCCAGTAGTATAGTGGGGGGGCGTGGAGAGACCCAGTACTTC.

The rearrangement links TRBV6-5 to TRBJ2-1, with TRBD2 as a possible D gene (6 bases). Near its end, the DNA agrees better with TRBJ2-7, so the J call may be wrong. The CDR3 loop spans 13 amino acids. CDR1 is MNHEY and CDR2 is SVGAGI in the germline V gene. The CDR3 spells CASSRGNPLEQYF. Here the CDR3 DNA reads TGTGCCAGCAGTCGGGGGAACCCCCTCGAGCAGTACTTC.

The J gene is TRBJ2-5, the V gene TRBV7-8; D perhaps matches TRBD2 (5 bases). The closer fit of TRBJ2-7 to the DNA end suggests the J call may be wrong. This CDR3 is built from 15 residues. Germline CDR1 reads SGHVS; CDR2 reads FQNEAQ. The CDR3 DNA follows: TGTGCCAGCAGCCCCGGCGGGTTGAGCTCCTACGAGCAGTACTTC. Translated, it gives CASSPGGLSSYEQYF.

The CDR3 DNA reads TGTGCCAGCAGTTTAGAGCAGCGTGGTGAGCAGTTCTTC. The encoded protein is CASSLEQRGEQFF. The rearrangement links TRBV12-3 or TRBV12-4 to TRBJ2-1; no clear D gene. V was clipped by 1 base and J by 9 bases, with 10 bases between them. This CDR3 has 13 amino acids.

This clonotype was detected once. This chain uses TRBV7-2 with TRBJ2-2; D is uncertain. The CDR3 runs 15 residues. Germline CDR1 and CDR2: SGHTA and FQGNSA. The V gene lost 5 bases and the J gene lost 9 bases, with 19 bases spanning the gap. Here the CDR3 reads CASSLEHSEHRELFF. CDR3 sequence (DNA): TGTGCCAGCAGCCTTGAGCACTCCGAACACCGGGAGCTGTTTTTT.

V gene TRBV10-3 combines with J gene TRBJ2-7; a weak D match, TRBD1 (6 bases). This CDR3 is 12 amino acids long. V lost 10 bases and J 2 bases, leaving 12 bases between the germline ends. CDR1 and CDR2 (germline): ENHRY, SYGVKD. DNA for the CDR3: TGTGCCACAAAAGGGGACACCTACGAGCAGTACTTC. Protein product: CATKGDTYEQYF.

The J gene is TRBJ2-2, the V gene TRBV9; maybe TRBD2 (6 bases). Germline V gene lookup returns CDR1 SGDLS and CDR2 YYNGEE. Trimming took 4 bases from V and 4 from J, leaving 14 bases between them. The CDR3 covers 15 residues. CDR3 sequence reads: CASSLAVTSTGELFF. The CDR3 DNA reads as TGTGCCAGCAGCCTAGCCGTGACTAGCACCGGGGAGCTGTTTTTT.

The table lists this clonotype with a few counts. The J gene is TRBJ2-5, the V gene TRBV2; 9 bases align to TRBD1. Per germline, CDR1 SNHLY and CDR2 FYNNEI. The CDR3 consists of 13 residues. V lost 6 bases and J lost 4; bases outside the gene matches: 3. Here the CDR3 reads CASSGTGRETQYF. The CDR3 bases are TGTGCCAGCAGCGGGACAGGGCGAGAGACCCAGTACTTC.

The chain links TRBV4-2 to TRBJ1-6; possible D gene TRBD1, 6 bases. V gave up 1 base and J gave up 7 bases, with 11 bases separating them. There are 15 residues in the CDR3. Germline CDR1 and CDR2: LGHNA and YNFKEQ. The CDR3 is CASSQGGAENSPLHF. The DNA of the CDR3 is TGTGCCAGCAGCCAAGGGGGGGCAGAGAATTCACCCCTCCACTTT.

The rearrangement links TRBV6-6 to TRBJ1-3, with TRBD1 matching 7 bases. V trimming: 5 bases; J trimming: 4 bases; junction bases outside the gene matches: 5. The CDR3 is 14 residues long. CDR1 MNHNY and CDR2 SVGAGI come from the germline V gene (reference sequence). The CDR3 DNA follows: TGTGCCAGCAGTGCAACAGGGGTGGGAAACACCATATATTTT. Residues: CASSATGVGNTIYF.

The chain recombines TRBV29-1 with TRBJ1-2, with D hard to call. The CDR3 length is 13 residues. Trimming shortened V by 0 bases and J by 2 bases, and 7 bases separated the two germline ends. Germline values: CDR1 SQVTM, CDR2 ANQGSEA. The CDR3 DNA follows: TGCAGCGTTGAAGATCAAAAGAACTATGGCTACACCTTC. Its translation is CSVEDQKNYGYTF. Full variable domain (missing parts from reference TRBV29-1 and TRBJ1-2): SAVISQKPSRDICQRGTSLTIQCQVDSQVTMMFWYRQQPGQSLTLIATANQGSEATYESGFVIDKFPISRPNLTFSTLTVSNMSPEDSSIYLCSVEDQKNYGYTFGSGTRLTVV.

This clonotype showed up just a few times. The V gene is TRBV3-1, the J gene TRBJ2-5, with TRBD2 identical over 8 bases. The CDR3 runs 15 residues. Germline V gives CDR1 LGHDT, CDR2 YNNKEL (reference sequence). V dropped 0 bases and J dropped 4; count of bases not matched to a gene: 4. For the CDR3, the DNA is TGTGCCAGCAGCCAAGATAGGACTAGCAGAGAGACCCAGTACTTC. As protein: CASSQDRTSRETQYF.

This chain links TRBV4-3 with TRBJ2-4; 8 bases map to TRBD2. The CDR3 is 15 residues long. J gave up 0 bases and V 8 bases, and 6 bases lay outside the gene matches. Germline CDR1 is LGHNA and CDR2 is YSLEER. CDR3 bases: TGCGCCAGCGCGGAGCTAGCGGGAGCCAAAAACATTCAGTACTTC. This encodes CASAELAGAKNIQYF.

V and J are TRBV18 and TRBJ2-7, with TRBD2 matching over 7 bases. With V trimmed by 3 bases and J by 4 bases, 6 bases remained unmatched. The CDR3 consists of 14 residues. Germline loops: CDR1 KGHSH, CDR2 LQKENI. Here the CDR3 DNA reads TGTGCCAGCTCACCGGAGACTAGCCCTTACGAGCAGTACTTC. This gives the protein CASSPETSPYEQYF. The complete variable domain, with remaining parts taken from reference TRBV18 and TRBJ2-7, reads NAGVMQNPRHLVRRRGQEARLRCSPMKGHSHVYWYRQLPEEGLKFMVYLQKENIIDESGMPKERFSAEFPKEGPSILRIQQVVRGDSAAYFCASSPETSPYEQYFGPGTRLTVT.

The rearrangement links TRBV27 to TRBJ2-5; D perhaps matches TRBD2 (6 bases). The assigned J gene may be wrong: the sequence end matches TRBJ2-1 better. Germline V gene data show CDR1 as MNHEY and CDR2 as SMNVEV (reference sequence). This CDR3 is 15 amino acids long. CDR3 bases: TGTGCCAGCAGTTTCGGAACTAGCCCGTACAATGAGCAGTTCTTC. It codes for CASSFGTSPYNEQFF.

This clonotype was observed a few times. This rearrangement joins TRBV6-5 to TRBJ1-2; 7 nucleotides match TRBD1. CDR3 length: 14 amino acids. CDR1 and CDR2 from the germline V gene are MNHEY and SVGAGI. V dropped 5 bases and J dropped 5; count of bases not matched to a gene: 8. CDR3 DNA: TGTGCCAGCAGTCCCGGGACAGTCCGATATGGCTACACCTTC. Its translation is CASSPGTVRYGYTF.

The chain couples TRBV2 to TRBJ2-5; D is unclear. Germline V gives CDR1 SNHLY, CDR2 FYNNEI. The CDR3 is 13 residues long. V was shortened by 7 bases and J by 3 bases, with 12 bases between the two germline ends. CDR3 sequence reads: CASTGSGEETQYF. CDR3 coding DNA: TGTGCCAGCACAGGCTCAGGAGAAGAGACCCAGTACTTC.

V usage is TRBV6-5 and J usage is TRBJ1-1, with a possible D match to TRBD1 (6 bases). Trimming stripped 5 bases from V and 0 bases from J, with 13 bases between. CDR3 length equals 15 residues. Germline assignment: CDR1 MNHEY and CDR2 SVGAGI. The CDR3 nucleotides read TGTGCCAGCAGTCCAACGGGGGGCCTGAACACTGAAGCTTTCTTT. Its translation: CASSPTGGLNTEAFF.

A few counts support this clonotype. Because it lacks the conserved phenylalanine or tryptophan at the end, this CDR3 is likely a read error. The limits of the CDR3 on the DNA are not certain, so only TCRdb's listed CDR3 is given. J is TRBJ2-7 and V is TRBV7-6; the table's TRBD1 call for D was not verified on the DNA. The CDR3 spans 13 residues, counting both ends. Germline CDR1 SGHVS, CDR2 FNYEAQ. The CDR3 sequence is CASSPDGGRPLDL.

Concerning this clonotype itself: With a much larger clone just one base away, this may be a read error. The J gene is TRBJ2-5, the V gene TRBV10-3; D gene uncertain. CDR3 length equals 13 residues. Germline V lookup: CDR1 ENHRY, CDR2 SYGVKD. The DNA of the CDR3 is TGTGCCATCGGTGAGTCAGAGGAAGAGACCCAGTACTTC. Residues: CAIGESEEETQYF.

This clonotype has just a few counts. The chain carries TRBV20-1 and TRBJ1-1, with 9 bases lining up with TRBD1. The CDR3 covers 16 residues. CDR1 is DFQATT, CDR2 SNEGSKA, per germline (reference sequence). The V and J ends lost 3 bases and 3 bases, in that order; junction bases with no gene match: 11. CDR3 bases: TGCAGTGCTAGGGGGACAGGGACAGTGGGTTACACTGAAGCTTTCTTT. It codes for CSARGTGTVGYTEAFF.